This T cell receptor beta chain was sequenced during a study of blood T cell repertoires in COVID-19. For the study at large: Spain, Italy and the United States supplied samples that represented acute and convalescent COVID-19.

Assay used: immunoSEQ multiplex PCR; TCRdb lists only in-frame clones, some missing. The data contain approximately 270,000 clones, just over 85% of them singletons. CDR1 is MNHEY, CDR2 SVGAGI, per germline. The V segment lost 0 bases and the J segment 8 bases; nucleotides outside the gene matches: 8. CDR3 length: 16 amino acids. The chain has TRBV6-5 and TRBJ1-3, with TRBD1 matching over 9 bases. The sequenced sample was PBMCs or T cells enriched from blood (not recorded which). The receptor comes from a man aged 40-49 years who had recovered from COVID-19. DNA for the CDR3: TGTGCCAGCAGTTACTCGAGAGGACAGGGGAGTGACACCATATATTTT. Its protein product is CASSYSRGQGSDTIYF.